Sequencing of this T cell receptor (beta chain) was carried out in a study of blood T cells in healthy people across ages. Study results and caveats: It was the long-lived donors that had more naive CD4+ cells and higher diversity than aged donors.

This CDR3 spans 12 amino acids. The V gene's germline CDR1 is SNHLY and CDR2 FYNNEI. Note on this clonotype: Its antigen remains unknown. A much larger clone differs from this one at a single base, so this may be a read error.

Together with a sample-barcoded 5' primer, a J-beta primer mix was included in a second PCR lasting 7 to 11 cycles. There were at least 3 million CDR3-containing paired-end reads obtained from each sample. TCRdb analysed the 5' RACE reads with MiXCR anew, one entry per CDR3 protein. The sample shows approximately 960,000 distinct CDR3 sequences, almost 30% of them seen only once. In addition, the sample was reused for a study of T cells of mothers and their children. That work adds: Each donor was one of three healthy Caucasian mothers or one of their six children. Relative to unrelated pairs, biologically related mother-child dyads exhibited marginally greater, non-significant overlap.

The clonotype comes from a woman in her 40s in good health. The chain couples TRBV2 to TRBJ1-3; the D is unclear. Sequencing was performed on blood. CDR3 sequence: CARKGSGNTVYF. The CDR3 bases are TGTGCCAGGAAAGGGTCTGGAAACACCGTATATTTT.